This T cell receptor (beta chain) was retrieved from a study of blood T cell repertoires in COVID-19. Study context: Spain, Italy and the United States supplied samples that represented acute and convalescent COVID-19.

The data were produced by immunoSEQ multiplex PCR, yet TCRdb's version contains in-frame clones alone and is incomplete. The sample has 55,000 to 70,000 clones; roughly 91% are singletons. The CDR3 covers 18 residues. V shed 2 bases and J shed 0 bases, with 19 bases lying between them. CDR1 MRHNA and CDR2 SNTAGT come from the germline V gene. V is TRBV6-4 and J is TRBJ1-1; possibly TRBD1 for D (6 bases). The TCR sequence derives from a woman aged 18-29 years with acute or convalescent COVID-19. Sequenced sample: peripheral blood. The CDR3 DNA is TGTGCCAGCAGTGACCCAATGCGGGGGCGGCCGTTGAACACTGAAGCTTTCTTT. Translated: CASSDPMRGRPLNTEAFF.